This T cell receptor (beta chain) was obtained from a study of regulatory T cells in long-lasting Graves disease. The wider study: Graves' patients with a new diagnosis had received antithyroid drugs under 3 months.

Sample time point: newly diagnosed GD, antithyroid drugs for less than 3 months. Extracted PBMC RNA gave rise to the TCR library. The CDR3 runs to 15 residues. V shed 5 bases and J shed 0 bases, with 13 bases lying between them. This clonotype was seen at least ten times. Arm-PCR of CDR3 regions and iRepertoire HTBI primers were used to build TCR beta libraries. MiXCR, applied by TCRdb to the multiplex PCR reads, yields one record per CDR3 protein. The data hold over 400,000 distinct CDR3 sequences, with around 15% observed a single time. This sample also belongs to another study, concerning T cells in Graves' hyperthyroidism and ophthalmopathy. That paper states: Blood also held most thyroid clonotypes expanded beyond 0.001.

The sequence was obtained from a woman aged 45-65 years with Graves disease. This chain links TRBV12-3 or TRBV12-4 with TRBJ1-1; D remains ambiguous. Specimen: peripheral blood mononuclear cells (PBMCs), collected at new diagnosis, from a patient treated with antithyroid drugs. CDR3 in amino acids: CASSPTRRLNTEAFF. CDR3 coding DNA: TGTGCCAGCAGTCCCACCCGGCGGCTGAACACTGAAGCTTTCTTT.